This T cell receptor (beta chain) originates from a study of identifying expanded T cells in peripheral blood. Study-wide findings and caveats: Variance in clone template counts between approximately two-week samples significantly increased with total template count across all healthy donors.

V was cut by 10 bases and J by 1 base, with 11 bases left in between. Per the germline V gene, CDR1 is ENHRY and CDR2 is SYGVKD. The CDR3 runs to 14 residues. This clone appeared a single time. Its specificity is unknown. Libraries were prepared by immunoSEQ multiplex PCR; TCRdb keeps only in-frame clonotypes and omits some of them. Found here are tens of thousands of clones, over 75% of them singletons; the top ten hold about 18%. Healthy donors had no documented immune events, such as infections, while sampled. The source is a person between 18 and 75 years old in good health. What was sequenced was blood. J is TRBJ2-6 and V is TRBV10-3; D is unclear. This chain's CDR3 is CATSKESGANVLTF. Here the CDR3 DNA reads TGTGCCACCTCAAAGGAATCTGGGGCCAACGTCCTGACTTTC.